The entry below describes one T cell receptor beta chain. As processed by the authors: Amplifying reference gene primers gave estimates of nucleated cell counts. Method: immunoSEQ multiplex PCR; TCRdb's copy keeps in-frame clones and lacks some. The DNA gave D and trimming, while V, J and clone size come from that table. The profile shows tens of thousands of clones, roughly four fifths of them singletons. The data were obtained in a study of blood T cell repertoires in COVID-19. Study as a whole: Samples of COVID-19 (acute and convalescent) were obtained from the United States, Italy and Spain. In each case, the material was cDNA or gDNA derived from T cells, B-cell-depleted T cells, or PBMCs.

V was clipped by 1 base and J by 0 bases; unmatched bases: 2. Germline V gene lookup returns CDR1 MNHEY and CDR2 SVGEGT. The CDR3 contains 15 residues. The sequence derives from a human donor in a cohort sampled during active COVID-19. The chain recombines TRBV6-2 or TRBV6-3 with TRBJ1-2, with 7 bases identical to TRBD1. The sequenced sample consisted of peripheral blood. CDR3 nucleotides: TGTGCCAGCAGTTACTGGGACAGAGCTAACTATGGCTACACCTTC. The encoded protein is CASSYWDRANYGYTF.